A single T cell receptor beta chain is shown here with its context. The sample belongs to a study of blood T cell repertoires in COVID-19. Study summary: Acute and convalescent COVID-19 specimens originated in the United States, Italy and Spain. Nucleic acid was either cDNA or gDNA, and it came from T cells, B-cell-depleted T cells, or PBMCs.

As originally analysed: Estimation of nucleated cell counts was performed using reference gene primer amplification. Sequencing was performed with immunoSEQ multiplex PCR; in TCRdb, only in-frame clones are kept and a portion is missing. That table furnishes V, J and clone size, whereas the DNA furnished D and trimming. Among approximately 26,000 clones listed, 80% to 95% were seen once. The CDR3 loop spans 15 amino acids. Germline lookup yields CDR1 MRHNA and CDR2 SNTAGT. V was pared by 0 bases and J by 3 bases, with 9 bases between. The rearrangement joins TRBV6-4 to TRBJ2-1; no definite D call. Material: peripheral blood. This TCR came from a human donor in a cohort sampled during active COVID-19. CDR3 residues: CASSDSGVGYNEQFF. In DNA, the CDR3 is TGTGCCAGCAGTGACTCAGGAGTAGGCTACAATGAGCAGTTCTTC.